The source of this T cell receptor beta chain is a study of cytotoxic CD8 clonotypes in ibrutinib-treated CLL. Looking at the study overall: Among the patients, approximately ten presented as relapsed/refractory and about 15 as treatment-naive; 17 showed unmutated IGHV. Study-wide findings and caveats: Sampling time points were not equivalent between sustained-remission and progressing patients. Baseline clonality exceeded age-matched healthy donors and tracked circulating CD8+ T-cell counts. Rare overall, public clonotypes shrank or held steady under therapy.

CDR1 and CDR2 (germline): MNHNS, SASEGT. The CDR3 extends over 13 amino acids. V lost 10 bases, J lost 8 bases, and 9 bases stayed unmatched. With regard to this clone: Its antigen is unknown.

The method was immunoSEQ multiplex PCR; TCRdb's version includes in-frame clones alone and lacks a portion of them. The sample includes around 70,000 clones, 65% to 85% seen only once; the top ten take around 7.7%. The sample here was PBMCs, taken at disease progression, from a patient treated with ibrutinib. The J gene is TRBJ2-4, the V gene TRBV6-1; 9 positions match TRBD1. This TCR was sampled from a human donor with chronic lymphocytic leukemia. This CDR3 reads CATQTGQGYIQYF. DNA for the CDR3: TGTGCCACCCAGACGGGACAGGGTTACATTCAGTACTTC.